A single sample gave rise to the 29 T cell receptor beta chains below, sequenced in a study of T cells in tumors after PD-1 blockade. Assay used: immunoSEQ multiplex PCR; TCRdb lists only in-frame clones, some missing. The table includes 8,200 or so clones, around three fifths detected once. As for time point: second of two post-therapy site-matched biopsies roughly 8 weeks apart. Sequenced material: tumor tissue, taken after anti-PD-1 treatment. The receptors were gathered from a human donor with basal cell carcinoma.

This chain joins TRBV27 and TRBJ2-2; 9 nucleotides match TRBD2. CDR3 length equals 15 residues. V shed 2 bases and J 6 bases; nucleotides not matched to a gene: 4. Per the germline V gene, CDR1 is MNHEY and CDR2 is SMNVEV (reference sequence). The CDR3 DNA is TGTGCCAGCAGTTTAGCGGGGGGGCGGGCCGGGGAGCTGTTTTTT. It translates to CASSLAGGRAGELFF.

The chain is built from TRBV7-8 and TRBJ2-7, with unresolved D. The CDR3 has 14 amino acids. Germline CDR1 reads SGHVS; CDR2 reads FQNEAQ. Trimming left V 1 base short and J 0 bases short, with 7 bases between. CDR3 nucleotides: TGTGCCAGCAGCTTAGTATTCAGCTCCTACGAGCAGTACTTC. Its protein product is CASSLVFSSYEQYF.

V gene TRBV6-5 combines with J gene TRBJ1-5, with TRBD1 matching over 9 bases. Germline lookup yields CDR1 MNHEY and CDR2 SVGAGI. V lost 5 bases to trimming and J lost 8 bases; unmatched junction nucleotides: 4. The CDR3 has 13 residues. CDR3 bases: TGTGCCAGCAGTAGGGACAGGGAAAAGCCCCAGCATTTT. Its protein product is CASSRDREKPQHF.

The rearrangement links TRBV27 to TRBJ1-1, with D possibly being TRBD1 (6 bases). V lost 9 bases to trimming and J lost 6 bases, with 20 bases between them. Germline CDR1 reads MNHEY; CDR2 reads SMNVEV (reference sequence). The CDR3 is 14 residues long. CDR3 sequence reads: CASRYGGAGAEAFF. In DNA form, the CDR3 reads TGTGCCAGTCGTTATGGGGGGGCCGGGGCTGAAGCTTTCTTT.

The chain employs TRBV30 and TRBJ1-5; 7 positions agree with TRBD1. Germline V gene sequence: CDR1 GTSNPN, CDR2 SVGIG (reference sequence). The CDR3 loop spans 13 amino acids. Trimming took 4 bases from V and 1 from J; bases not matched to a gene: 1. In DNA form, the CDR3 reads TGTGCCTGGAAGACAGGGAGCAATCAGCCCCAGCATTTT. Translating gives CAWKTGSNQPQHF.

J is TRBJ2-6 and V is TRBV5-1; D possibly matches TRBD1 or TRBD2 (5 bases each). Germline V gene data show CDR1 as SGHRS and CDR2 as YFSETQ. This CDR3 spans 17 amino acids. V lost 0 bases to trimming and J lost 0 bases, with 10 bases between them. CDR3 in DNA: TGCGCCAGCAGCTTGGGAGGGGTCGCCTCTGGGGCCAACGTCCTGACTTTC. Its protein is CASSLGGVASGANVLTF.

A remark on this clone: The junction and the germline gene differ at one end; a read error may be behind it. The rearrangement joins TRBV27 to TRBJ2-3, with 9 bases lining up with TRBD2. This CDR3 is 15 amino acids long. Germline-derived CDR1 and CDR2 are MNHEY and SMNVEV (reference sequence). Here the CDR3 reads CASSLERGVTGTQYF. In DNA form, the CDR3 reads TGTGCCAGCAGTTTAGAGCGGGGGGTCACAGGTACGCAGTATTTT.

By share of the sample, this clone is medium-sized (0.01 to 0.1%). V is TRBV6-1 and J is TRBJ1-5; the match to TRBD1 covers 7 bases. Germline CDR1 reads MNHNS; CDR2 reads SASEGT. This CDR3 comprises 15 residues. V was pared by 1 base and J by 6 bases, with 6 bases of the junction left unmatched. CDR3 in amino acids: CASSEGQGVVQPQHF. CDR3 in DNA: TGTGCCAGCAGTGAAGGACAGGGAGTTGTTCAGCCCCAGCATTTT.

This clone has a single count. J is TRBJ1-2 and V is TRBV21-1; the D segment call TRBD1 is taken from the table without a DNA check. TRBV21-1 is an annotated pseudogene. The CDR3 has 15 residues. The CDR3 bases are TGTGCCAGCAGCAAAGATAAACAGTTTAACTATGGCTACACCTTC. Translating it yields CASSKDKQFNYGYTF.

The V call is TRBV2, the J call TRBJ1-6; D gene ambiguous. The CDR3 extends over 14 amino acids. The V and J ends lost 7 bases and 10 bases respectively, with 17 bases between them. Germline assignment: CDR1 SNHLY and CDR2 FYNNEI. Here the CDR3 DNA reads TGTGCCAGCAACCCCTGGGGAGTAGAATCACCCCTCCACTTT. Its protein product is CASNPWGVESPLHF.

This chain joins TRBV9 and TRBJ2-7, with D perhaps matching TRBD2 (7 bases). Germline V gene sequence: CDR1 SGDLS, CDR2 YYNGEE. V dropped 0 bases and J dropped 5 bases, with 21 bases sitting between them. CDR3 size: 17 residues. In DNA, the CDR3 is TGTGCCAGCAGCGTAGAAGGGGGGGGACGCGGTCCTCACGAGCAGTACTTC. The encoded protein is CASSVEGGGRGPHEQYF.

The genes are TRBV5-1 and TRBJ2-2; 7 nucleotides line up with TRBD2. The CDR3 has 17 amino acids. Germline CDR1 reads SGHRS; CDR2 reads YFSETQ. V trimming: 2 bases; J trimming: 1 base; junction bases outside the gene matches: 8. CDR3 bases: TGCGCCAGCAGCTTTACGGCGGGGGTAATGAACACCGGGGAGCTGTTTTTT. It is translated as CASSFTAGVMNTGELFF.

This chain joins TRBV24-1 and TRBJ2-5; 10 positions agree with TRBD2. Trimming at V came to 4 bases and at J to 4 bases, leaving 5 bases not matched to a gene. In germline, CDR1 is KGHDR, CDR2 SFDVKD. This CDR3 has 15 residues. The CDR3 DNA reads TGTGCCACCAGTGAGGGGACTAGCGCTAGAGAGACCCAGTACTTC. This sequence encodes CATSEGTSARETQYF.

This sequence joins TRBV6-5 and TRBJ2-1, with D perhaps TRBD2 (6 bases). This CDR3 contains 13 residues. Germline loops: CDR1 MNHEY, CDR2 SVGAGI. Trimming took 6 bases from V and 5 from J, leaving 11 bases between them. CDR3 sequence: CASSRDFDNEQFF. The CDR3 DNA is TGTGCCAGCAGCCGGGACTTTGACAATGAGCAGTTCTTC.

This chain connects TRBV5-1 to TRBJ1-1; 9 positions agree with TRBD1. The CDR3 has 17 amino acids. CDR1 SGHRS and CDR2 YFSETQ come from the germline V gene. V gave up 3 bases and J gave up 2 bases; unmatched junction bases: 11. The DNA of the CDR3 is TGCGCCAGCAGCTGGCCCCGGACAGGGGATTATAACACTGAAGCTTTCTTT. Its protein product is CASSWPRTGDYNTEAFF. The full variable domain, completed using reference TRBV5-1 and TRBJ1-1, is KAGVTQTPRYLIKTRGQQVTLSCSPISGHRSVSWYQQTPGQGLQFLFEYFSETQRNKGNFPGRFSGRQFSNSRSEMNVSTLELGDSALYLCASSWPRTGDYNTEAFFGQGTRLTVV.

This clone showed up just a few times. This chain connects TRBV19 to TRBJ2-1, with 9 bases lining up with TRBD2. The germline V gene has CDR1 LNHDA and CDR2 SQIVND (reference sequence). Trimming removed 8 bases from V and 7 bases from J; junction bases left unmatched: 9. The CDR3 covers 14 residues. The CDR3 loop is CASLSGGTGNEQFF. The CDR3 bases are TGTGCCAGTCTTAGCGGGGGCACGGGGAATGAGCAGTTCTTC.

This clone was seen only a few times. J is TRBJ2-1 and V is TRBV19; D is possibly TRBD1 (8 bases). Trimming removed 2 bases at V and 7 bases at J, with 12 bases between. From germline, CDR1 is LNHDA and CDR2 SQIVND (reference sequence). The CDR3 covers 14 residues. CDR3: CASSIYRGGNEQFF. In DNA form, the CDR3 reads TGTGCCAGTAGTATATACAGGGGGGGTAATGAGCAGTTCTTC.

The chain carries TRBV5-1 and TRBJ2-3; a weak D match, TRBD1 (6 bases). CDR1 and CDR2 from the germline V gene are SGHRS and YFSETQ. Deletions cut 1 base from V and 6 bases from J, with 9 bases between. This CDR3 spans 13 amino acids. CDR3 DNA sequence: TGCGCCAGCAGCTTGAGGGACACCGATACGCAGTATTTT. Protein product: CASSLRDTDTQYF. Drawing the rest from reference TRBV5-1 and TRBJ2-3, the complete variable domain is KAGVTQTPRYLIKTRGQQVTLSCSPISGHRSVSWYQQTPGQGLQFLFEYFSETQRNKGNFPGRFSGRQFSNSRSEMNVSTLELGDSALYLCASSLRDTDTQYFGPGTRLTVL.

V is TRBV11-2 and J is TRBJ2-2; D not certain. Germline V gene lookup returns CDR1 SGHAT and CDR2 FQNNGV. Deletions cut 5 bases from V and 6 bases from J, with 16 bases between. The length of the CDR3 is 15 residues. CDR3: CASSKGPSLAGELFF. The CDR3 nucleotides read TGTGCCAGCAGCAAGGGCCCTTCTCTCGCCGGGGAGCTGTTTTTT.

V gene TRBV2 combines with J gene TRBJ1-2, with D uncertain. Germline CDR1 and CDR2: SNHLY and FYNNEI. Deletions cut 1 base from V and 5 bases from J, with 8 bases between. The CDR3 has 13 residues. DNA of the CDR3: TGTGCCAGCAGTGAAGTTGGTGAATATGGCTACACCTTC. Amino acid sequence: CASSEVGEYGYTF.

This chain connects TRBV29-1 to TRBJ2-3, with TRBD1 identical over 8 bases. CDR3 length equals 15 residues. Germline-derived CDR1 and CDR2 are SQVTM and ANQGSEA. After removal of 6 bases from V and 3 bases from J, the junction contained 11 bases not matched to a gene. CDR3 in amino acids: CSVKDRGGRTDTQYF. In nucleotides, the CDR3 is TGCAGCGTCAAAGACAGGGGAGGAAGGACAGATACGCAGTATTTT.

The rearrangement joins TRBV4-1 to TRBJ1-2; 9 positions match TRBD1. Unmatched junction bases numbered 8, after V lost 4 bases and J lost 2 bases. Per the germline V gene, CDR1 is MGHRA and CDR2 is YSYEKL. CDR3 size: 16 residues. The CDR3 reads CASSPPGTGLNYGYTF. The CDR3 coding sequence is TGCGCCAGCAGCCCCCCCGGGACAGGGTTAAACTATGGCTACACCTTC.

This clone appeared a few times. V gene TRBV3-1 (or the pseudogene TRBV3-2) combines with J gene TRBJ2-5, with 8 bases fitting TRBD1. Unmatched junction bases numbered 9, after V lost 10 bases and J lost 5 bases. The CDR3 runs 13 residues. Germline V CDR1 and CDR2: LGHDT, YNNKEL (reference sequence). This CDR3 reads CATRTGQGETQYF. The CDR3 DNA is TGTGCCACCCGGACAGGGCAAGGCGAGACCCAGTACTTC.

This CDR3 is CASSLAASGGARETQYF. As DNA, the CDR3 is TGTGCCAGCAGCTTAGCGGCTAGCGGGGGGGCTCGAGAGACCCAGTACTTC. The chain links TRBV7-2 to TRBJ2-5; the match to TRBD2 covers 12 bases. V shed 0 bases and J 4 bases; nucleotides not matched to a gene: 6. CDR1 and CDR2 (germline): SGHTA, FQGNSA. The CDR3 spans 17 residues.

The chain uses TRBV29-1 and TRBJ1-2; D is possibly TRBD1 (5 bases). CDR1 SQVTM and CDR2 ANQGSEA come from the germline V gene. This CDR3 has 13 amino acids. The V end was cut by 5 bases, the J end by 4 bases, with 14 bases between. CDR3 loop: CSVRNRGSYGYTF. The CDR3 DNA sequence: TGCAGCGTTCGTAATCGGGGCTCCTATGGCTACACCTTC.

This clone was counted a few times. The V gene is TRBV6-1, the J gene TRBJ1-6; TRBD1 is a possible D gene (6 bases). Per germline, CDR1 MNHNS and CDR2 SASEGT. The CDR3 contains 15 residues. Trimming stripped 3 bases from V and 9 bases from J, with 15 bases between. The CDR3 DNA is TGTGCCAGCAGTGATTCGACAGGCGACGGTTCACCCCTCCACTTT. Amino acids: CASSDSTGDGSPLHF.

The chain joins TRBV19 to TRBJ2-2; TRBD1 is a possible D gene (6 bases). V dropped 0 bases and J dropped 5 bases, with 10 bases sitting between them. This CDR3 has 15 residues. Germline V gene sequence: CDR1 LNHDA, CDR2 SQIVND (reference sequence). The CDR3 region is CASSIDGRGTGELFF. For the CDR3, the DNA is TGTGCCAGTAGTATAGACGGCAGGGGAACCGGGGAGCTGTTTTTT.

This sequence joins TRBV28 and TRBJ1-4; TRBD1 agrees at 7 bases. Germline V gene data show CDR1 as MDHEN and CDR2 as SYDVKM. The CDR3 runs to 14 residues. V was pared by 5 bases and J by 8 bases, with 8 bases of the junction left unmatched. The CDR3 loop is CASSRTGLQEKLFF. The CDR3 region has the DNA TGTGCCAGCAGTCGGACAGGTCTACAGGAAAAACTGTTTTTT. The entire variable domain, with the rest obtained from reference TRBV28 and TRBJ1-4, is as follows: DVKVTQSSRYLVKRTGEKVFLECVQDMDHENMFWYRQDPGLGLRLIYFSYDVKMKEKGDIPEGYSVSREKKERFSLILESASTNQTSMYLCASSRTGLQEKLFFGSGTQLSVL.

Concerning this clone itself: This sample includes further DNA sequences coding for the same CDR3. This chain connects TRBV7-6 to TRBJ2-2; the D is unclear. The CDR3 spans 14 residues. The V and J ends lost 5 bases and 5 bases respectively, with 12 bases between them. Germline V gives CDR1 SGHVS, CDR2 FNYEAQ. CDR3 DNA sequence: TGTGCCAGCAGCCCCGCAGGCCGGACCGGGGAGCTGTTTTTT. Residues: CASSPAGRTGELFF.